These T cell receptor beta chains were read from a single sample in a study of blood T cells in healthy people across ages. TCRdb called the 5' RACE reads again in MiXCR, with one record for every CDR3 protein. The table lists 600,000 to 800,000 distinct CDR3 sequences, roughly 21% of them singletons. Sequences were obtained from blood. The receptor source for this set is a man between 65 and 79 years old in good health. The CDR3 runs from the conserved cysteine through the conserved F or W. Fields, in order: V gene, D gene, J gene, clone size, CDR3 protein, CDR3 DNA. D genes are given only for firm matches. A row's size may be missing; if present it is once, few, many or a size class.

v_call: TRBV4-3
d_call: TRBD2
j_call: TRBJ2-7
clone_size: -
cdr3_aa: CASSLQRDYEQHF
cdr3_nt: TGCGCCAGCAGCCTACAGCGGGACTACGAGCAGCACTTC

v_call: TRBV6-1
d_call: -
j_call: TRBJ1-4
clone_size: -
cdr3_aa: CASSDQGTNEKLFF
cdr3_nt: TGTGCCAGCAGTGACCAGGGGACTAATGAAAAACTGTTTTTT

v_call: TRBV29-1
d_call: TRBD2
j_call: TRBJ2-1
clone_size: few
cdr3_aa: CSVQSWASGSDEQFF
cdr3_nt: TGCAGCGTTCAAAGCTGGGCTAGCGGGAGCGATGAGCAGTTCTTC

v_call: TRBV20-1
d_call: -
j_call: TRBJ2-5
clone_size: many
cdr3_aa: CSAERRGLQETQYF
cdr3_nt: TGCAGTGCAGAAAGGCGCGGACTTCAAGAGACCCAGTACTTC

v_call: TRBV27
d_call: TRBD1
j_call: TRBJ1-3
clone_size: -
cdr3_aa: CASSTRGLPGNTIYF
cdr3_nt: TGTGCCAGCAGTACCAGGGGGTTACCTGGAAACACCATATATTTT

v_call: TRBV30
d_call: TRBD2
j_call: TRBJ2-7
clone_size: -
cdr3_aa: CAWSAGLAGVHEQYF
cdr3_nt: TGTGCCTGGAGTGCCGGACTAGCGGGAGTCCACGAGCAGTACTTC

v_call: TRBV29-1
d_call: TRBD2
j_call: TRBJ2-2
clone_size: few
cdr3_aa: CSVSGLAGETRHGELFF
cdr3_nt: TGCAGCGTTAGCGGGCTAGCGGGAGAAACGCGCCACGGGGAGCTGTTTTTT

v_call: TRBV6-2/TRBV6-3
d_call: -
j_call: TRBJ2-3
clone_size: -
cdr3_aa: CASISPTDTQYF
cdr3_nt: TGTGCCAGCATCAGTCCTACGGATACGCAGTATTTT

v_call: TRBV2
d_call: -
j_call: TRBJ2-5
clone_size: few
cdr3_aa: CASSPDMQETQYF
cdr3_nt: TGTGCCAGCAGTCCCGACATGCAAGAGACCCAGTACTTC

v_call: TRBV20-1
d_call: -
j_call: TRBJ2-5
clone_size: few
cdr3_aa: CSASLLGKETQYF
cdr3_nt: TGCAGTGCTAGCCTACTAGGGAAAGAGACCCAGTACTTC

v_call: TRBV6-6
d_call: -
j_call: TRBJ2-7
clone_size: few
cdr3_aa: CASSNTDRTYEQYF
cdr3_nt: TGTGCCAGCAGTAACACGGACAGAACCTACGAGCAGTACTTC

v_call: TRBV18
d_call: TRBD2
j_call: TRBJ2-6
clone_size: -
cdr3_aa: CASSREGSGANVLTF
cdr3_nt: TGTGCCAGCTCACGGGAGGGCTCTGGGGCCAACGTCCTGACTTTC

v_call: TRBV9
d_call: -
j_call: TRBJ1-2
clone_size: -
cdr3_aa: CASSALSSYTF
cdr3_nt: TGTGCCAGCAGCGCCCTATCAAGCTACACCTTC

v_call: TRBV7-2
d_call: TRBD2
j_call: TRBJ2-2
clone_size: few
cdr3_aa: CASSLITWLAGASGELFF
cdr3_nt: TGTGCCAGCAGCCTCATAACTTGGCTAGCGGGCGCCTCCGGGGAGCTGTTTTTT

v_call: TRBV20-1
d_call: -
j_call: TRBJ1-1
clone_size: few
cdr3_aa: CSGQYDTEAFF
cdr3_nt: TGCAGTGGGCAGTATGACACTGAAGCTTTCTTT

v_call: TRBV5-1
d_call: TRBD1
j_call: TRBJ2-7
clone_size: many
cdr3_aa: CASSARQGTQYEQYF
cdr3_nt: TGCGCCAGCAGCGCACGACAGGGGACACAGTACGAGCAGTACTTC

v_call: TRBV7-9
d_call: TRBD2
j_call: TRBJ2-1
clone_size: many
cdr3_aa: CASSPFAGGGSEQFF
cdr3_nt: TGTGCCAGCAGCCCCTTTGCGGGGGGAGGGTCGGAGCAGTTCTTC

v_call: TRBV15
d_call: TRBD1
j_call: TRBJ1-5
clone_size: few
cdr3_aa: CATRRDRGNQPQHF
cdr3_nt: TGTGCCACCAGAAGGGACAGGGGAAATCAGCCCCAGCATTTT

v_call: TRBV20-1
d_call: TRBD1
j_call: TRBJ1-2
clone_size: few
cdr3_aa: CSARVHSDRGVGYTF
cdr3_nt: TGCAGTGCTAGAGTTCACTCTGACAGGGGAGTCGGCTACACCTTC

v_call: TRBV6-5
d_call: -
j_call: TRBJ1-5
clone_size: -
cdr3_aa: CASSYGGTSSNQPQHF
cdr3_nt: TGTGCCAGCAGTTATGGGGGAACCTCGAGCAATCAGCCCCAGCATTTT

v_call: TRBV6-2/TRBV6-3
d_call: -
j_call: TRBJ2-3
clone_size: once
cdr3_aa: CASSRDTRSTDTQYF
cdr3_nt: TGTGCCAGCTCCCGGGACACCAGAAGCACAGATACGCAGTATTTT

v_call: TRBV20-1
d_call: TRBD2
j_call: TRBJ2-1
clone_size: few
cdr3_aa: CSARKASGNNEQFF
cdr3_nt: TGCAGTGCTAGAAAGGCTAGCGGGAACAATGAGCAGTTCTTC

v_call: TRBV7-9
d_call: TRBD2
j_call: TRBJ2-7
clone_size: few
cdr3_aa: CASSPGTSGRINYEQYF
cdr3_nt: TGTGCCAGCAGCCCAGGGACTAGCGGGAGGATTAACTACGAGCAGTACTTC

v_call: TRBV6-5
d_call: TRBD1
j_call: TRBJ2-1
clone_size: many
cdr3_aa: CASSQGQNNEQFF
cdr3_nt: TGTGCCAGCAGTCAGGGACAGAACAATGAGCAGTTCTTC

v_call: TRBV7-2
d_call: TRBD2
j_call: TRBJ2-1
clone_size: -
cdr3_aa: CASSSAGLAGGNEQFF
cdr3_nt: TGTGCCAGCAGCTCGGCGGGACTAGCGGGAGGCAATGAGCAGTTCTTC

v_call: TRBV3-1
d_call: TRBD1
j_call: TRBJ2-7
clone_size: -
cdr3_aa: CASSLGQGHYEQYF
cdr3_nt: TGTGCCAGCAGCCTGGGACAGGGACACTACGAGCAGTACTTC

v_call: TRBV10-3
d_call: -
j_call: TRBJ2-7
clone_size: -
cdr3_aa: CAISDVLASDYEQYF
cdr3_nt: TGTGCCATCAGTGATGTCCTAGCGAGTGACTACGAGCAGTACTTC

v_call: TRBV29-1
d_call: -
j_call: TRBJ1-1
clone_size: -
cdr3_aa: CSVEDGPPEAFF
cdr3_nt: TGCAGCGTTGAAGATGGGCCCCCTGAAGCTTTCTTT

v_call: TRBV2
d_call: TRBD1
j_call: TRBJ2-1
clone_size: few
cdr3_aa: CASNWDSSYNEQFF
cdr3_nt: TGTGCCAGCAATTGGGACAGCTCCTACAATGAGCAGTTCTTC

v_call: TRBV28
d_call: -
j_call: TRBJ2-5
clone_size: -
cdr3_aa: CASGVNGGVRETQYF
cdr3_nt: TGTGCCAGCGGGGTTAATGGGGGAGTCCGGGAGACCCAGTACTTC

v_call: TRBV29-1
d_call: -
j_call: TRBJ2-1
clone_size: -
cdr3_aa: CSVEVGYEQFF
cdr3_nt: TGCAGCGTTGAAGTGGGGTATGAGCAGTTCTTC

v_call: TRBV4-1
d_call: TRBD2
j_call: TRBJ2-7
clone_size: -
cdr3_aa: CASSHSQRGSYEQYF
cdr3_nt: TGCGCCAGCAGCCACTCCCAGCGGGGCTCCTACGAGCAGTACTTC

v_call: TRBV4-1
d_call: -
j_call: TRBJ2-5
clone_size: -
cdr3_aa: CASSQGGRGFEETQYF
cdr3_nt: TGCGCCAGCAGCCAAGGGGGTCGGGGTTTTGAAGAGACCCAGTACTTC

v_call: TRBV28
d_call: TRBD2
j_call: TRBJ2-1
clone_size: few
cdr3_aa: CASSSPIGTSEYNEQFF
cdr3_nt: TGTGCCAGCAGTTCACCAATCGGGACTAGCGAATACAATGAGCAGTTCTTC

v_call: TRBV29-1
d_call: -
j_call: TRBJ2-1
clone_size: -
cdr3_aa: CSVGDVLGF
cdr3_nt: TGCAGCGTGGGGGACGTCTTAGGCTTC

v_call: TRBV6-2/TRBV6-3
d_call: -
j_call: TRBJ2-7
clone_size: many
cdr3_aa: CASSDPVDEQYF
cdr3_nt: TGTGCCAGCAGCGACCCCGTGGACGAGCAGTACTTC

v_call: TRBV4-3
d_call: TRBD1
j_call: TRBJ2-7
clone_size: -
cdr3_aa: CASSQVAGQGSYEQYF
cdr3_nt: TGCGCCAGCAGCCAAGTCGCCGGACAGGGGAGCTACGAGCAGTACTTC

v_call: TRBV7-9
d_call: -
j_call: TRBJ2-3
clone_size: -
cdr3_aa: CAGSLSTDTQYF
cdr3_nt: TGTGCCGGCAGCCTTTCCACAGATACGCAGTATTTT